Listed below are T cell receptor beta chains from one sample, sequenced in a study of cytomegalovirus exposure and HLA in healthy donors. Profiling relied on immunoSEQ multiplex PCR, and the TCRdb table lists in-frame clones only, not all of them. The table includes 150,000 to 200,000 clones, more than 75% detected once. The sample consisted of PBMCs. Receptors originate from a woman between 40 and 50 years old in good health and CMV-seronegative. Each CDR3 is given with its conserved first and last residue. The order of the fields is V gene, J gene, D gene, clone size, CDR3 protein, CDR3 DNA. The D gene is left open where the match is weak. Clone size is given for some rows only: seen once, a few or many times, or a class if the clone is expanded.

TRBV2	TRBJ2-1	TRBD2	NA	CASSEASGRRNEQFF	TGTGCCAGCAGTGAGGCTAGCGGGAGGAGGAATGAGCAGTTCTTC
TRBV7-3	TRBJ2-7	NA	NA	CASSLTGTDEQYF	TGTGCCAGCAGCTTAACTGGTACAGACGAGCAGTACTTC
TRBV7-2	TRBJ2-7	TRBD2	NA	CASSGTRYEQYF	TGTGCCAGCAGCGGGACTAGATACGAGCAGTACTTC
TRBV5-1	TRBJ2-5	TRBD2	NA	CASTLTSGQETQYF	TGCGCCAGCACCCTAACTAGCGGTCAAGAGACCCAGTACTTC
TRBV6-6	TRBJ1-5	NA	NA	CASSPTVGNQPQHF	TGTGCCAGCAGTCCGACAGTGGGCAATCAGCCCCAGCATTTT
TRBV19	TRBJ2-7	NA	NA	CASHTRQPAYEQYF	TGTGCCAGCCACACTAGACAACCGGCCTACGAGCAGTACTTC
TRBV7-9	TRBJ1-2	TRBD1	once	CASRTGQGIRYTF	TGTGCCAGCAGGACGGGACAGGGGATCCGCTACACCTTC
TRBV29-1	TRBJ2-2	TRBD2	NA	CSVTTSGAHTGELFF	TGCAGCGTGACCACTAGCGGGGCGCACACCGGGGAGCTGTTTTTT
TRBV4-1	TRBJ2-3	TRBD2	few	CASSREGTSSSTPDTQYF	TGCGCCAGCAGCCGGGAGGGGACTAGTTCTAGTACACCAGATACGCAGTATTTT
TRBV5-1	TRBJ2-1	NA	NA	CASSSPRSGLRDISSYNEQFF	TGCGCCAGCAGCTCACCCCGTAGCGGTCTCCGCGATATAAGCTCCTACAATGAGCAGTTCTTC
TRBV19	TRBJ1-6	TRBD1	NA	CASSPGGNSPLHF	TGTGCCAGTAGCCCAGGGGGAAATTCACCCCTCCACTTT
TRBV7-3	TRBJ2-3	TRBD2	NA	CASSLGGSGDTQYF	TGTGCCAGCAGCTTGGGCGGGAGCGGAGATACGCAGTATTTT
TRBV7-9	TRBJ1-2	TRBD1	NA	CASSRTGGEGYGYTF	TGTGCCAGCAGCAGGACAGGGGGCGAAGGCTATGGCTACACCTTC
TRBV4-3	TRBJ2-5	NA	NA	CASSQDQRSETQYF	TGCGCCAGCAGCCAAGATCAGCGTTCGGAGACCCAGTACTTC
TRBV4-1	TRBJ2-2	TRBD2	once	CASSRIGTSGVHGELFF	TGCGCCAGCAGCCGAATTGGGACTAGCGGGGTGCACGGGGAGCTGTTTTTT
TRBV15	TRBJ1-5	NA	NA	CATSREARNQPQHF	TGTGCCACCAGCAGAGAAGCGCGCAATCAGCCCCAGCATTTT